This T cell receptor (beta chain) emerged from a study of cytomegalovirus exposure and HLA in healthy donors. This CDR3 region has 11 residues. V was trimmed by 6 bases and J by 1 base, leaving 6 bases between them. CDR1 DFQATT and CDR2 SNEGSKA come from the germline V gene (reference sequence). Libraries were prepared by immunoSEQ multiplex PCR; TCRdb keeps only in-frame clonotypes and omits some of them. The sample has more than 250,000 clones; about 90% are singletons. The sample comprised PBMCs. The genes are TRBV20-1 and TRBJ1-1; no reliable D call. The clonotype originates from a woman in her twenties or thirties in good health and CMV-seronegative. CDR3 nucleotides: TGCAGTGCACCTACGAACACTGAAGCTTTCTTT. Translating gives CSAPTNTEAFF.